The rows below give T cell receptor beta chains drawn from one sample of a study of blood T cell repertoires in COVID-19. Data came from immunoSEQ multiplex PCR; TCRdb stores just in-frame clones and leaves some out. The sample comprises approximately 300,000 clones, roughly 90% of which are singletons, and 3.5% to 4.5% rests with the top ten. The sample comprised PBMCs or T cells enriched from blood (not recorded which). The receptors were sampled from a young woman with acute COVID-19. The CDR3 runs from the conserved cysteine through the conserved F or W. D genes are given only for firm matches. Expanded clones get a size class; other rows say once, few or many, or leave the size out.

size | J | V | length | D | CDR3
. | TRBJ1-2 | TRBV28 | 13 | . | CASRLGRDYGYTF
. | TRBJ2-1 | TRBV7-6 | 14 | . | CASSLVSSYNEQFF
once | TRBJ1-1 | TRBV2 | 15 | . | CASSEGTPVNTEAFF
. | TRBJ2-3 | TRBV28 | 18 | TRBD1 | CASSLPPPGQGDADTQYF
. | TRBJ1-2 | TRBV28 | 15 | TRBD1 | CASSPPTGSNYGYTF
. | TRBJ1-2 | TRBV7-9 | 14 | . | CASSPETGIGGYTF
. | TRBJ2-7 | TRBV9 | 16 | TRBD1 | CASSVGKDRGTHEQYF
. | TRBJ1-5 | TRBV7-9 | 16 | . | CASSSGKGDTGQPQHF
once | TRBJ1-5 | TRBV2 | 15 | TRBD1 | CASRGQGIGNQPQHF
. | TRBJ1-1 | TRBV11-2 | 14 | . | CASSLSYRNTEAFF
. | TRBJ1-2 | TRBV28 | 15 | TRBD1 | CASSLLPGQGNGYTF
. | TRBJ2-5 | TRBV20-1 | 10 | . | CSAYQETQYF
. | TRBJ1-5 | TRBV2 | 14 | TRBD1 | CASSVTGSNQPQHF
. | TRBJ1-3 | TRBV9 | 18 | . | CASSTLAGDLFSGNTIYF
. | TRBJ1-1 | TRBV30 | 13 | . | CAWTRTANTEAFF
. | TRBJ2-1 | TRBV3-1/TRBV3-2 | 16 | . | CASSQDGRVTYNEQFF
. | TRBJ2-7 | TRBV28 | 16 | TRBD1 | CASSYPFGTGSYEQYF
once | TRBJ2-7 | TRBV3-1/TRBV3-2 | 14 | TRBD2 | CASSPTSGSSEQYF
. | TRBJ2-1 | TRBV3-1/TRBV3-2 | 14 | . | CASSHLGAYNEQFF
. | TRBJ2-7 | TRBV28 | 11 | . | CASSFNYEQYF
. | TRBJ2-7 | TRBV6-4 | 14 | . | CASSVALSSYEQYF
. | TRBJ1-2 | TRBV28 | 17 | TRBD1 | CASSVAGTGLGNYGYTF
few | TRBJ1-1 | TRBV7-9 | 17 | TRBD1 | CASSLRPREGAVAEAFF
. | TRBJ2-7 | TRBV5-1 | 16 | TRBD2 | CASSSGLAGALYEQYF
. | TRBJ1-5 | TRBV19 | 15 | TRBD1 | CASQIRTGPNQPQHF
. | TRBJ2-4 | TRBV28 | 15 | TRBD2 | CASSSGGSTKNIQYF
. | TRBJ1-4 | TRBV6-4 | 13 | . | CASSEQGGEKLFF
few | TRBJ1-1 | TRBV7-3 | 13 | TRBD1 | CASSIDRGTEAFF
. | TRBJ1-2 | TRBV3-1/TRBV3-2 | 13 | . | CASSLLRDYGYTF
. | TRBJ1-5 | TRBV28 | 16 | TRBD1 | CASSLSDRGSNQPQHF
. | TRBJ2-7 | TRBV6-5 | 12 | . | CASSYSSGEQYF
. | TRBJ2-1 | TRBV28 | 15 | TRBD1 | CASSSGTGGYNEQFF
. | TRBJ1-6 | TRBV7-6 | 15 | . | CASSRSTGGASPLHF
. | TRBJ1-2 | TRBV15 | 14 | . | CATSRDQGAYGYTF
. | TRBJ1-6 | TRBV5-1 | 13 | . | CASSPHSGSPLHF
. | TRBJ1-1 | TRBV28 | 14 | TRBD1 | CASSSPGPGQEAFF
. | TRBJ1-1 | TRBV7-3 | 13 | TRBD1 | CASSWTGRTEAFF
. | TRBJ2-3 | TRBV5-6 | 12 | . | CASGRGADTQYF
. | TRBJ1-2 | TRBV6-5 | 13 | . | CASTTPRGAGYTF
. | TRBJ2-1 | TRBV25-1 | 15 | TRBD2 | CASSESGRASNEQFF